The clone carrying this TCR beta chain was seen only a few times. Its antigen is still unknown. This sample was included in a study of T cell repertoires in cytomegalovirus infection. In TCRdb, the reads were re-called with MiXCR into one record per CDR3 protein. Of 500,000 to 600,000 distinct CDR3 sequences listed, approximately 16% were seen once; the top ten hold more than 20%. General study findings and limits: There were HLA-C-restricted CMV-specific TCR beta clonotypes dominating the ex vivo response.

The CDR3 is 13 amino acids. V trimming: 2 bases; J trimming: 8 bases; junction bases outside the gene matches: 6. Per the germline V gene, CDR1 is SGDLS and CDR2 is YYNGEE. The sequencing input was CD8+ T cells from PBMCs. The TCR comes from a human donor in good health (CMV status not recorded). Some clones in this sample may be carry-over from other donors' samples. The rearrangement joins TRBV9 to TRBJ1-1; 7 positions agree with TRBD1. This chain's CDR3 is CASSVKRQGEAFF. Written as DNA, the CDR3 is TGTGCCAGCAGCGTCAAACGACAGGGAGAAGCTTTCTTT.